These 18 T cell receptor beta chains came from one sample sequenced in a study of OX40 agonist ivuxolimab in advanced cancers. The data were produced by immunoSEQ multiplex PCR, yet TCRdb's version contains in-frame clones alone and is incomplete. The sample lists 55,000 to 70,000 clones, roughly 82% occurring once. Sequencing used CD4+ or CD8+ T cells sorted from blood, obtained in a trial of the OX40 agonist ivuxolimab. The receptors were gathered from an adult with an advanced solid tumor such as melanoma, head and neck, liver or kidney cancer.

The rearrangement links TRBV5-1 to TRBJ2-7, with 7 nucleotides matching TRBD2. CDR1 and CDR2 (germline): SGHRS, YFSETQ. The CDR3 is made up of 16 amino acids. The junction had 11 bases not matched to a gene; V was cut back by 4 bases and J by 1 base. For the CDR3, the DNA is TGCGCCAGCAGCCTACAAGGCAGCGGGATTTCCTACGAGCAGTACTTC. Its protein is CASSLQGSGISYEQYF.

The rearrangement links TRBV5-6 to TRBJ1-1, with TRBD1 matching over 8 bases. The CDR3 extends over 16 amino acids. Germline-derived CDR1 and CDR2 are SGHDT and YYEEEE. Trimming removed 4 bases from V and 4 bases from J; junction bases left unmatched: 12. The CDR3 loop reads CASSPRGRRGFTEAFF. DNA for the CDR3: TGTGCCAGCAGCCCCAGGGGGCGCAGGGGGTTCACTGAAGCTTTCTTT.

V and J are TRBV6-1 and TRBJ1-2, with D possibly matching TRBD1 (6 bases). Trimming pared 3 bases from V and 0 bases from J, leaving 14 bases between. Germline loops: CDR1 MNHNS, CDR2 SASEGT. The CDR3 consists of 16 residues. CDR3 sequence (DNA): TGTGCCAGCAGTGATTGGACAGCCCAAGCTAACTATGGCTACACCTTC. It is translated as CASSDWTAQANYGYTF.

The chain has TRBV28 and TRBJ1-4; D is uncertain. The CDR3 consists of 14 residues. Trimming took 4 bases from V and 0 from J, leaving 6 bases between them. Germline CDR1 MDHEN, CDR2 SYDVKM. In DNA form, the CDR3 reads TGTGCCAGCAGTTCGGAAGCAACTAATGAAAAACTGTTTTTT. Translating gives CASSSEATNEKLFF.

The V call is TRBV6-5, the J call TRBJ2-7, with TRBD1 identical over 10 bases. CDR1 MNHEY and CDR2 SVGAGI come from the germline V gene. The trim removed 3 bases at V and 3 bases at J, leaving 5 bases unmatched. CDR3 size: 15 residues. CDR3: CASSYGTGDIYEQYF. The CDR3 nucleotides are TGTGCCAGCAGTTATGGGACAGGGGATATCTACGAGCAGTACTTC.

The chain couples TRBV2 to TRBJ1-3; no clear D gene. The germline V gene has CDR1 SNHLY and CDR2 FYNNEI. There are 12 residues in the CDR3. V was clipped by 4 bases and J by 8 bases, with 9 bases between them. The CDR3 region has the DNA TGTGCCAGCAGTGTGGGCTATGACACCATATATTTT. Amino acids: CASSVGYDTIYF.

V gene TRBV7-9 combines with J gene TRBJ2-7; D uncertain. V lost 1 base, J lost 0 bases, and 10 bases lay in between. The CDR3 spans 15 residues. CDR1 is SEHNR, CDR2 FQNEAQ, per germline (reference sequence). Here the CDR3 DNA reads TGTGCCAGCAGCTTAGACACTGGCAGCTCCTACGAGCAGTACTTC. Residues: CASSLDTGSSYEQYF. Using reference TRBV7-9 and TRBJ2-7 for the parts outside the CDR3, the full variable domain is DTGVSQNPRHKITKRGQNVTFRCDPISEHNRLYWYRQTLGQGPEFLTYFQNEAQLEKSRLLSDRFSAERPKGSFSTLEIQRTEQGDSAMYLCASSLDTGSSYEQYFGPGTRLTVT.

The chain is built from TRBV19 and TRBJ2-1, with 9 positions matching TRBD2. The CDR3 is made up of 12 amino acids. CDR1 and CDR2 from the germline V gene are LNHDA and SQIVND (reference sequence). The CDR3 sequence: CAGTSPGGEQFF. The CDR3 DNA reads as TGTGCGGGGACTAGCCCGGGTGGGGAGCAGTTCTTC. The variable domain in full, with the rest retrieved from reference TRBV19 and TRBJ2-1, is DGGITQSPKYLFRKEGQNVTLSCEQNLNHDAMYWYRQDPGQGLRLIYYSQIVNDFQKGDIAEGYSVSREKKESFPLTVTSAQKNPTAFYLCAGTSPGGEQFFGPGTRLTVL.

The rearrangement uses TRBV28 and TRBJ2-1; a weak D match, TRBD2 (5 bases). The CDR3 consists of 11 residues. The germline gives CDR1 MDHEN, CDR2 SYDVKM. The CDR3 nucleotides read TGTGCTTCAGAGGGAATGAATGAGCAGTTCTTC. Amino acid sequence: CASEGMNEQFF.

The chain employs TRBV5-3 and TRBJ2-1, with D possibly matching TRBD1 (5 bases). TRBV5-3 is assigned to the ORF class and has an uncertain function. This CDR3 is 12 amino acids long. Trimming removed 10 bases from V and 5 bases from J, with 13 bases in between. Written as DNA, the CDR3 is TGTGCCCTCCAAGCCAGGGACAATGAGCAGTTCTTC. Protein: CALQARDNEQFF.

This rearrangement joins TRBV27 to TRBJ2-5; the match to TRBD2 covers 11 bases. There are 16 residues in the CDR3. After removal of 3 bases from V and 4 bases from J, the junction contained 7 bases not matched to a gene. CDR1 MNHEY and CDR2 SMNVEV come from the germline V gene (reference sequence). CDR3 sequence reads: CASSLASGGRPETQYF. CDR3 bases: TGTGCCAGCAGTTTGGCTAGCGGGGGGAGGCCAGAGACCCAGTACTTC.

This rearrangement joins TRBV18 to TRBJ2-1; 9 bases match TRBD1. Germline values: CDR1 KGHSH, CDR2 LQKENI. The V and J ends lost 3 bases and 8 bases, in that order; junction bases with no gene match: 5. The CDR3 consists of 14 residues. The CDR3 DNA sequence: TGTGCCAGCTCACCCGGGACAGGGAACCATGAGCAGTTCTTC. Translating gives CASSPGTGNHEQFF.

The chain couples TRBV16 to TRBJ2-5, with D perhaps matching TRBD1 (5 bases). The J call is uncertain, as TRBJ2-7 better fits the DNA end. This CDR3 comprises 13 residues. Per germline, CDR1 KGHSY and CDR2 FQNENV. CDR3 coding DNA: TGTGCCAGCAGCCAAACAGGCGACTACGAGCAGTACTTC. As protein: CASSQTGDYEQYF.

The chain carries TRBV2 and TRBJ1-6; 9 positions match TRBD1. V lost 7 bases, J lost 3 bases, and 4 bases stayed unmatched. The length of the CDR3 is 15 residues. Per the germline V gene, CDR1 is SNHLY and CDR2 is FYNNEI. This chain's CDR3 is CASIRQGVYNSPLHF. The CDR3 nucleotides read TGTGCCAGCATCCGACAGGGGGTCTATAATTCACCCCTCCACTTT.

The chain couples TRBV11-2 to TRBJ1-2; D not certain. Germline V gene sequence: CDR1 SGHAT, CDR2 FQNNGV. V was pared by 4 bases and J by 5 bases, with 11 bases between. The CDR3 contains 13 residues. CDR3 in amino acids: CASSSQSPYGYTF. DNA of the CDR3: TGTGCCAGCAGCTCGCAAAGCCCTTATGGCTACACCTTC.

This chain links TRBV7-9 with TRBJ2-6; TRBD2 is a possible D gene (5 bases). The CDR3 is 17 amino acids. CDR1 and CDR2 (germline): SEHNR, FQNEAQ (reference sequence). With 3 bases removed from V and 3 bases from J, the gap between germline ends came to 15 bases. This chain's CDR3 is CASSLNPVGLGANVLTF. CDR3 bases: TGTGCCAGCAGCTTGAATCCCGTCGGACTTGGGGCCAACGTCCTGACTTTC.

The chain couples TRBV9 to TRBJ2-7; D is unresolved. Trimming cost V 0 bases and J 0 bases, with 7 bases left between them. This CDR3 is 14 amino acids long. In germline, CDR1 is SGDLS, CDR2 YYNGEE. The CDR3 loop reads CASSVEGYSYEQYF. CDR3 DNA: TGTGCCAGCAGCGTAGAAGGTTACTCCTACGAGCAGTACTTC. Using reference TRBV9 and TRBJ2-7 for the parts outside the CDR3, the full variable domain is DSGVTQTPKHLITATGQRVTLRCSPRSGDLSVYWYQQSLDQGLQFLIQYYNGEERAKGNILERFSAQQFPDLHSELNLSSLELGDSALYFCASSVEGYSYEQYFGPGTRLTVT.

The V gene is TRBV4-2, the J gene TRBJ1-4, with D unclear. The CDR3 has 17 amino acids. Per the germline V gene, CDR1 is LGHNA and CDR2 is YNFKEQ. The germline V and J ends were trimmed by 5 bases and 6 bases, with 22 bases remaining between them. CDR3 nucleotide sequence: TGTGCCAGCAGCGTACAAACGACGGGCCAAGGTGATGAAAAACTGTTTTTT. Translation gives CASSVQTTGQGDEKLFF.